These 16 T cell receptor beta chains originate from one sample sequenced in a study of blood T cell repertoires in COVID-19. Only in-frame clones appear in the TCRdb table, and some are missing; sequencing was by immunoSEQ multiplex PCR. The sample includes 370,000 or so clones, 81% of them seen just once. Sequenced input: peripheral blood. These receptors all come from a human donor with acute or convalescent COVID-19. The donor label of this sample is uncertain.

The chain employs TRBV9 and TRBJ2-2; no reliable D call. Trimming took 4 bases from V and 0 from J, leaving 10 bases between them. The CDR3 consists of 15 residues. Germline values: CDR1 SGDLS, CDR2 YYNGEE. The CDR3 DNA sequence: TGTGCCAGCAGCCATGGTTCTACGAACACCGGGGAGCTGTTTTTT. Translating it yields CASSHGSTNTGELFF.

CDR3 sequence reads: CASREGWREETQYF. Written as DNA, the CDR3 is TGTGCCAGCAGGGAGGGATGGAGGGAAGAGACCCAGTACTTC. The V call is TRBV6-5, the J call TRBJ2-5, with D perhaps TRBD2 (6 bases). This CDR3 has 14 residues. The germline V gene encodes CDR1 MNHEY and CDR2 SVGAGI. V was trimmed by 6 bases and J by 3 bases, leaving 14 bases between them.

A single count supports this clone. The V and J genes are TRBV28 and TRBJ1-1; D not resolved. The CDR3 sequence is 13 residues long. Trimming removed 5 bases from V and 2 bases from J, with 9 bases in between. The germline gives CDR1 MDHEN, CDR2 SYDVKM. The CDR3 loop is CASSLTVNTEAFF. In DNA, the CDR3 is TGTGCCAGCAGTCTCACAGTTAACACTGAAGCTTTCTTT.

This clone was seen a handful of times. The chain is built from TRBV4-2 and TRBJ1-5; D remains ambiguous. Germline assignment: CDR1 LGHNA and CDR2 YNFKEQ. V was shortened by 0 bases and J by 8 bases, with 14 bases between the two germline ends. The CDR3 consists of 15 residues. The CDR3 coding sequence is TGTGCCAGCAGCCAAGATTTCGTAGGGAGGAAGCCCCAGCATTTT. It translates to CASSQDFVGRKPQHF.

Here the CDR3 DNA reads TGTGCCAGCAGCTTGGGGAGAGATTCACCCCTCCACTTT. Protein: CASSLGRDSPLHF. This chain links TRBV11-2 with TRBJ1-6; D ambiguous. Germline CDR1 SGHAT, CDR2 FQNNGV. This CDR3 spans 13 amino acids. The germline V and J ends were trimmed by 3 bases and 8 bases, with 8 bases remaining between them.

This clone appeared a few times. The chain is built from TRBV11-2 and TRBJ1-4; 8 bases align to TRBD1. V trimming: 4 bases; J trimming: 7 bases; junction bases outside the gene matches: 8. Looked up from germline, CDR1 is SGHAT and CDR2 is FQNNGV. The CDR3 runs to 15 residues. As DNA, the CDR3 is TGTGCCAGCAGCTCGTCCGGGACAGGTCTTGAAAAACTGTTTTTT. It yields the protein CASSSSGTGLEKLFF.

There are a few counts of this clone. V usage is TRBV28 and J usage is TRBJ2-7, with D perhaps TRBD1 (5 bases). CDR3 length: 16 amino acids. V lost 3 bases to trimming and J lost 1 base, with 16 bases between them. Looked up from germline, CDR1 is MDHEN and CDR2 is SYDVKM. DNA of the CDR3: TGTGCCAGCAGTTTGATAGGGGCTGTGAGTTCCTACGAGCAGTACTTC. Translating gives CASSLIGAVSSYEQYF. The whole variable domain, remainder taken from reference TRBV28 and TRBJ2-7, is DVKVTQSSRYLVKRTGEKVFLECVQDMDHENMFWYRQDPGLGLRLIYFSYDVKMKEKGDIPEGYSVSREKKERFSLILESASTNQTSMYLCASSLIGAVSSYEQYFGPGTRLTVT.

The J gene is TRBJ1-6, the V gene TRBV27; D possibly corresponds to TRBD1 (5 bases). V gave up 5 bases and J gave up 6 bases, with 14 bases separating them. The V gene's germline CDR1 is MNHEY and CDR2 SMNVEV (reference sequence). The CDR3 is 15 residues long. CDR3 sequence reads: CASSTLDSINSPLHF. In DNA form, the CDR3 reads TGTGCCAGCAGTACCCTTGACAGTATTAATTCACCCCTCCACTTT.

The chain is built from TRBV30 and TRBJ2-5; 8 bases are shared with TRBD2. Germline assignment: CDR1 GTSNPN and CDR2 SVGIG (reference sequence). CDR3 size: 14 residues. J gave up 5 bases and V 2 bases, and 7 bases lay outside the gene matches. CDR3 protein: CAWSPSGSIETQYF. CDR3 DNA sequence: TGTGCCTGGAGTCCAAGCGGGAGCATTGAGACCCAGTACTTC.

The chain couples TRBV2 to TRBJ2-3; 16 positions agree with TRBD2. This CDR3 is 14 amino acids long. Germline V gene data show CDR1 as SNHLY and CDR2 as FYNNEI. V shed 5 bases, J shed 15 bases, and the junction held 8 bases outside the gene matches. CDR3 sequence reads: CASSSGTSGRAGYF. For the CDR3, the DNA is TGTGCCAGCAGTTCCGGGACTAGCGGGAGGGCCGGTTATTTT.

The gene calls are TRBV7-9 and TRBJ2-1, with 9 bases that match TRBD2. With V trimmed by 7 bases and J by 6 bases, 19 bases remained unmatched. The CDR3 covers 18 residues. Germline values: CDR1 SEHNR, CDR2 FQNEAQ (reference sequence). The CDR3 reads CASTLSKVASGKPNEQFF. In DNA, the CDR3 is TGTGCCAGCACCCTAAGTAAGGTGGCTAGCGGGAAACCCAATGAGCAGTTCTTC.

The chain uses TRBV5-4 and TRBJ1-3; 10 bases line up with TRBD1. CDR1 is SGHNT and CDR2 is YYREEE in the germline V gene (reference sequence). The CDR3 sequence is 17 residues long. Trimming cost V 3 bases and J 3 bases; bases outside gene matches: 9. The CDR3 spells CASSSDLTGGGGNTIYF. CDR3 nucleotides: TGTGCCAGCAGCTCGGACCTGACAGGGGGCGGTGGAAACACCATATATTTT.

This clone was observed a single time. V and J are TRBV7-9 and TRBJ1-2, with D unclear. The germline V gene has CDR1 SEHNR and CDR2 FQNEAQ (reference sequence). The CDR3 totals 13 residues. V lost 3 bases, J lost 8 bases, and 13 bases lay in between. The CDR3 sequence: CASSFEGLRGYTF. For the CDR3, the DNA is TGTGCCAGCAGCTTTGAGGGCTTGAGGGGCTACACCTTC.

The chain combines TRBV5-1 with TRBJ1-1; 7 nucleotides align to TRBD1. The CDR3 contains 14 residues. V was pared by 4 bases and J by 6 bases, with 9 bases of the junction left unmatched. Germline CDR1 reads SGHRS; CDR2 reads YFSETQ. The DNA of the CDR3 is TGCGCCAGCAGCCGGGGACAGACCGAATCTGAAGCTTTCTTT. Protein: CASSRGQTESEAFF.

Only a few counts were recorded for this clone. This same CDR3 is encoded by further DNA sequences in the sample. The chain carries TRBV5-1 and TRBJ1-5; the D gene is possibly TRBD1 (6 bases). The ends were cut back, 4 bases at V and 4 bases at J, with 12 bases in the middle. The CDR3 is 14 residues long. Germline V gene data show CDR1 as SGHRS and CDR2 as YFSETQ. CDR3 sequence (DNA): TGCGCCAGCAGCCCGAGGGGGGGAAATCAGCCCCAGCATTTT. Translated: CASSPRGGNQPQHF.

This clone occurred once. The rearrangement links TRBV2 to TRBJ1-2; 9 bases map to TRBD1. There are 13 residues in the CDR3. Germline V lookup: CDR1 SNHLY, CDR2 FYNNEI. J was trimmed by 6 bases and V by 7 bases; bases with no gene match: 6. The CDR3 sequence is CASKSGQGDGYTF. The CDR3 nucleotides are TGTGCCAGCAAATCGGGACAGGGAGATGGCTACACCTTC.